Here is one TCR beta chain with its context. The sample is drawn from a study of CD8 T cells in Susac syndrome. An input of 0.5 to 1 ug of RNA was subjected to reverse transcription using random hexamers. TCRdb analysed the immunoSEQ multiplex PCR reads with MiXCR anew, one entry per CDR3 protein. This sample has fewer than 300,000 distinct CDR3 sequences, with roughly 84% found just once. The multiple sclerosis control cohort comprised treatment-naive individuals presenting with stable or active relapsing-remitting disease. TEMRA cells were FACS-enriched, while CD8+ and CD4+ T cells were negatively isolated. In germline, CDR1 is SEHNR, CDR2 FQNEAQ (reference sequence). Trimming stripped 7 bases from V and 0 bases from J, with 10 bases between. The CDR3 contains 14 residues.

V and J are TRBV7-9 and TRBJ1-3; D gene ambiguous. This clonotype originated in a human donor with multiple sclerosis. Sequencing was carried out using CD8+ T cells from PBMCs. CDR3 bases: TGTGCCAGCAAAGGACCGCACTCTGGAAACACCATATATTTT. Translating it yields CASKGPHSGNTIYF.